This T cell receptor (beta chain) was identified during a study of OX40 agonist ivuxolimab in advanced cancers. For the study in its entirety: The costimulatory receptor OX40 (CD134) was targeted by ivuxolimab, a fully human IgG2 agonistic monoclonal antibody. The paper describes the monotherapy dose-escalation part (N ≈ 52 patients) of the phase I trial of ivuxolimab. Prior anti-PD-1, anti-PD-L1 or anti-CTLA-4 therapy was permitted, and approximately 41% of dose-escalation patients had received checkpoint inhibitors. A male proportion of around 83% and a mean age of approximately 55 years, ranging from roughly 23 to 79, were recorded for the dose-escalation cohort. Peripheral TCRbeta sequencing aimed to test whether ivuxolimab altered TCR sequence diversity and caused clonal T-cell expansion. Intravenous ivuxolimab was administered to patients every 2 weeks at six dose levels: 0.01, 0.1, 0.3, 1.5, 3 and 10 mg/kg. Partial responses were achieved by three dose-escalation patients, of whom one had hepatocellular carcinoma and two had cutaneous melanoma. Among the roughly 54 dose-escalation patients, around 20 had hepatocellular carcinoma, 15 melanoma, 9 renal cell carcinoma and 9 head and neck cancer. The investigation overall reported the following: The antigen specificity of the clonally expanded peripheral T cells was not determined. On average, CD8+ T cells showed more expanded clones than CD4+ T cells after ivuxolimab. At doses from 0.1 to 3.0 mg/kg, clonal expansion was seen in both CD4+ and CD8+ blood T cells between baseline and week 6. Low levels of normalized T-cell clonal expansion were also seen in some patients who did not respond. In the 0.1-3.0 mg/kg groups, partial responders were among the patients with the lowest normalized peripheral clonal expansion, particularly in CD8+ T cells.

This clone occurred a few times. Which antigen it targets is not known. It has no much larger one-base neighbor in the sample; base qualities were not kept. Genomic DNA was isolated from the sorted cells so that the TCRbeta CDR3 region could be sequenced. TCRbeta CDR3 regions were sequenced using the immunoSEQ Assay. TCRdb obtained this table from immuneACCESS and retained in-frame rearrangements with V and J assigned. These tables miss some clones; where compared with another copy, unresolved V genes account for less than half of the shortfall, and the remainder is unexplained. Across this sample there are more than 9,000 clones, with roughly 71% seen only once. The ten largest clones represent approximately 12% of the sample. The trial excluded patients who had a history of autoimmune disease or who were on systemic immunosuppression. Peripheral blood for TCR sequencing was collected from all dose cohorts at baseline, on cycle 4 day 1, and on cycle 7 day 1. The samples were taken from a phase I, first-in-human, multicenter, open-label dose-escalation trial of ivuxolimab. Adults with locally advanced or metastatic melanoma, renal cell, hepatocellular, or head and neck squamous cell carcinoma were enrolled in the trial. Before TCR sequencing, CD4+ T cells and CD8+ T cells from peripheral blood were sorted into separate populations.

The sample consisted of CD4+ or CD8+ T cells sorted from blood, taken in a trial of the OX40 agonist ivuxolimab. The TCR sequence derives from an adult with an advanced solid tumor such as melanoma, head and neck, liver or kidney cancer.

The nucleotides read TGTGCCAGCAGCGTAGATAACGAGAATACGCAGTATTTT. Its translation reads: CASSVDNENTQYF. The V and J genes are TRBV9 and TRBJ2-3; the D gene cannot be resolved reliably. V sheds 0 bases and J sheds 7 bases, leaving 9 bases between their ends. CDR1 SGDLS and CDR2 YYNGEE were looked up in the germline V gene. From cysteine to phenylalanine, the CDR3 is 13 amino acids long. Only CDR3 DNA remains: 39 bases, in frame from the first base.